This is a list of T cell receptor beta chains from one sample in a study of T-cell memory formation after mild COVID-19. TCRdb itself ran the 5' RACE reads through MiXCR, one entry per CDR3 protein. The data hold fewer than 450,000 distinct CDR3 sequences, with about 24% observed a single time. The specimen sequenced was PBMCs or a T cell subset sorted from them (not recorded which). These receptor sequences come from an adult woman who had mild COVID-19 (a few samples of this study predate the infection). Cell type and time point are not known. Both conserved end residues are part of each CDR3.

v_call: TRBV2
j_call: TRBJ2-3
cdr3_aa: CASLSRIRDTQYF

v_call: TRBV6-5
j_call: TRBJ1-5
cdr3_aa: CATRTGASNQPQHF

v_call: TRBV5-1
j_call: TRBJ2-2
cdr3_aa: CASSAGGNRELFF

v_call: TRBV14
j_call: TRBJ2-7
cdr3_aa: CASSQDVRGQNEQYF

v_call: TRBV12-3/TRBV12-4
j_call: TRBJ1-2
cdr3_aa: CASSDGQGAYGYTF

v_call: TRBV7-9
j_call: TRBJ2-7
cdr3_aa: CASSLKGSYEQYF

v_call: TRBV3-1
j_call: TRBJ2-7
cdr3_aa: CASSRKTLGGSSYEQYF

v_call: TRBV4-3
j_call: TRBJ1-1
cdr3_aa: CASSHDGAADTEAFF

v_call: TRBV6-5
j_call: TRBJ2-7
cdr3_aa: CASSYIGGGGEQYF

v_call: TRBV11-2
j_call: TRBJ2-1
cdr3_aa: CASSLVRMAGEQFF

v_call: TRBV30
j_call: TRBJ1-2
cdr3_aa: CGTGDFVGYTF

v_call: TRBV6-5
j_call: TRBJ1-2
cdr3_aa: CASTPGKGLYGYTF

v_call: TRBV18
j_call: TRBJ2-3
cdr3_aa: CASSPTSGSTLTDTQYF

v_call: TRBV7-7
j_call: TRBJ2-2
cdr3_aa: CASSRLAGGNTGELFF

v_call: TRBV5-1
j_call: TRBJ1-5
cdr3_aa: CASSEGQGNQPQHF

v_call: TRBV14
j_call: TRBJ2-7
cdr3_aa: CASSQDPPYEQYF

v_call: TRBV3-1
j_call: TRBJ1-2
cdr3_aa: CASSPYGRGQEDYGYTF

v_call: TRBV20-1
j_call: TRBJ2-7
cdr3_aa: CSAKLGGPSYEQYF

v_call: TRBV4-1
j_call: TRBJ1-2
cdr3_aa: CASSASGGELDYGYTF

v_call: TRBV7-9
j_call: TRBJ1-4
cdr3_aa: CASSKGLVPTNEKLFF

v_call: TRBV5-1
j_call: TRBJ2-1
cdr3_aa: CASSPLAGASNEQFF

v_call: TRBV7-9
j_call: TRBJ1-5
cdr3_aa: CASSWGQGANQPQHF

v_call: TRBV4-1
j_call: TRBJ2-3
cdr3_aa: CASSQDPLANTQYF

v_call: TRBV9
j_call: TRBJ1-1
cdr3_aa: CASSPRDFLNTEAFF

v_call: TRBV5-6
j_call: TRBJ2-3
cdr3_aa: CASSLTGLGGDTQYF